The 29 T cell receptor beta chains below were found in one sample sequenced in a study of blood T cell repertoires in COVID-19. Here immunoSEQ multiplex PCR was the method, and the copy in TCRdb shows in-frame clones only, minus some. The sample includes approximately 140,000 clones, over 70% of them seen just once. The specimen was PBMCs or T cells enriched from blood (not recorded which). The receptor set was obtained from a man aged 50-59 years in a cohort exposed to, infected with or recovered from COVID-19 (not recorded which).

The V gene is TRBV4-1, the J gene TRBJ1-6; no clear D. The ends were cut back, 0 bases at V and 9 bases at J, with 21 bases in the middle. This CDR3 is built from 18 residues. Germline-derived CDR1 and CDR2 are MGHRA and YSYEKL. CDR3: CASSQDQRRGRKSSPLHF. CDR3 coding DNA: TGCGCCAGCAGCCAAGACCAGCGCCGGGGAAGAAAGAGTTCACCCCTCCACTTT.

This clone was seen once. The chain recombines TRBV4-2 with TRBJ2-3; 11 bases map to TRBD2. Germline trimming cut 2 bases from V and 4 bases from J; bases unmatched to any gene: 5. There are 16 residues in the CDR3. The germline V gene encodes CDR1 LGHNA and CDR2 YNFKEQ. CDR3 sequence: CASSQLATSGADTQYF. The CDR3 nucleotides read TGTGCCAGCAGCCAACTGGCGACTAGCGGGGCAGATACGCAGTATTTT.

V usage is TRBV7-6 and J usage is TRBJ1-1, with D uncertain. The germline V gene has CDR1 SGHVS and CDR2 FNYEAQ. Trimming left V 1 base short and J 5 bases short, with 14 bases between. CDR3 length: 15 residues. CDR3 sequence (DNA): TGTGCCAGCAGCTTAGTGGGAGGCGGAGGGACTGAAGCTTTCTTT. Translated: CASSLVGGGGTEAFF.

This clone was observed once. J is TRBJ2-4 and V is TRBV5-6; TRBD1 agrees at 7 bases. V shed 2 bases, J shed 8 bases, and the junction held 10 bases outside the gene matches. CDR3 size: 15 residues. Germline CDR1 is SGHDT and CDR2 is YYEEEE. The CDR3 nucleotides are TGTGCCAGCAGCTTTTCGACGGGACAGATGGACATTCAGTACTTC. Translation: CASSFSTGQMDIQYF.

This clone has ten or more counts. The chain joins TRBV6-2 or TRBV6-3 to TRBJ2-5; TRBD1 agrees at 12 bases. CDR1 MNHEY and CDR2 SVGEGT come from the germline V gene. There are 15 residues in the CDR3. Trimming at V came to 5 bases and at J to 5 bases, leaving 6 bases not matched to a gene. CDR3 DNA sequence: TGTGCCAGCAGTGTACCGGGACAGGGGGCTGAGACCCAGTACTTC. Encoded protein: CASSVPGQGAETQYF.

The chain carries TRBV6-5 and TRBJ1-1; no reliable D call. The V end lost 4 bases, the J end lost 1 base, and 13 bases lay between the germline ends. The CDR3 has 15 residues. CDR1 and CDR2 (germline): MNHEY, SVGAGI. CDR3 in DNA: TGTGCCAGCAGTTCCAACAGAGGAGGGAACACTGAAGCTTTCTTT. Translating it yields CASSSNRGGNTEAFF.

The chain combines TRBV27 with TRBJ2-7; D might be TRBD2 (7 bases). Germline CDR1 and CDR2: MNHEY and SMNVEV (reference sequence). CDR3 length equals 13 residues. V gave up 6 bases and J gave up 6 bases, with 15 bases separating them. The CDR3 region is CASSPWGGREQYF. In nucleotides, the CDR3 is TGTGCCAGCAGCCCCTGGGGGGGCCGCGAGCAGTACTTC.

The chain has TRBV29-1 and TRBJ2-7; 8 positions agree with TRBD1. CDR3 length: 12 amino acids. V lost 5 bases, J lost 3 bases, and 3 bases stayed unmatched. Germline V lookup: CDR1 SQVTM, CDR2 ANQGSEA. CDR3 nucleotide sequence: TGCAGCGTTATTACAGGGGGCTACGAGCAGTACTTC. It codes for CSVITGGYEQYF.

The V call is TRBV6-1, the J call TRBJ2-1, with 8 positions matching TRBD1. Germline CDR1 reads MNHNS; CDR2 reads SASEGT. The CDR3 loop spans 16 amino acids. V was pared by 3 bases and J by 1 base, with 5 bases of the junction left unmatched. This CDR3 reads CASSEGTGWSYNEQFF. The DNA of the CDR3 is TGTGCCAGCAGTGAGGGGACAGGTTGGTCCTACAATGAGCAGTTCTTC.

V is TRBV5-4 and J is TRBJ2-3, with D tentatively TRBD2 (6 bases). Looked up from germline, CDR1 is SGHNT and CDR2 is YYREEE (reference sequence). The V and J ends lost 7 bases and 9 bases respectively, with 12 bases between them. The CDR3 length is 11 residues. CDR3 in amino acids: CASGGTGTQYF. For the CDR3, the DNA is TGTGCCAGCGGAGGGACGGGAACGCAGTATTTT.

The sample holds one count of this clone. The V and J genes are TRBV10-3 and TRBJ2-7; 13 bases map to TRBD2. Germline V CDR1 and CDR2: ENHRY, SYGVKD. With V trimmed by 6 bases and J by 5 bases, 10 bases remained unmatched. The CDR3 is 16 amino acids. The CDR3 reads CAISIGLAGVIDEQYF. The DNA of the CDR3 is TGTGCCATCAGCATAGGACTAGCGGGAGTAATCGACGAGCAGTACTTC.

The chain has TRBV28 and TRBJ2-2; TRBD1 matches at 10 bases. Per the germline V gene, CDR1 is MDHEN and CDR2 is SYDVKM. The junction had 7 bases not matched to a gene; V was cut back by 2 bases and J by 4 bases. CDR3 length equals 17 residues. The CDR3 DNA reads as TGTGCCAGCAGTTTACTCTCCCGGACAGGGGGCACCGGGGAGCTGTTTTTT. The encoded protein is CASSLLSRTGGTGELFF.

V usage is TRBV28 and J usage is TRBJ2-7, with 10 bases that match TRBD2. CDR3 length equals 13 residues. J was trimmed by 5 bases and V by 7 bases; bases with no gene match: 5. Germline assignment: CDR1 MDHEN and CDR2 SYDVKM. DNA of the CDR3: TGTGCCAGCAAAGCGGGAGGGCCTAACGAGCAGTACTTC. Protein product: CASKAGGPNEQYF.

The genes are TRBV24-1 and TRBJ1-2, with a tentative D call TRBD1 (5 bases). V lost 2 bases, J lost 7 bases, and 10 bases lay in between. CDR1 is KGHDR and CDR2 is SFDVKD in the germline V gene. The CDR3 loop spans 13 amino acids. The CDR3 protein is CATSDSREGGYTF. The CDR3 DNA sequence: TGTGCCACCAGTGATTCCAGGGAAGGTGGCTACACCTTC.

The chain uses TRBV6-2 or TRBV6-3 and TRBJ2-4; TRBD2 agrees at 8 bases. The V and J ends lost 5 bases and 4 bases, in that order; junction bases with no gene match: 4. The CDR3 is 14 residues long. The germline V gene has CDR1 MNHEY and CDR2 SVGEGT. The DNA of the CDR3 is TGTGCCAGCAGTCGAACTAGCGGTAAAAACATTCAGTACTTC. This encodes CASSRTSGKNIQYF.

The V and J genes are TRBV5-1 and TRBJ2-3; D is uncertain. CDR3 length equals 16 residues. The germline CDR1 and CDR2 sequences are SGHRS and YFSETQ. V lost 0 bases and J 0 bases, leaving 11 bases between the germline ends. CDR3: CASSLAVALSTDTQYF. The CDR3 DNA reads TGCGCCAGCAGCTTGGCCGTAGCCCTTAGCACAGATACGCAGTATTTT.

The J gene is TRBJ2-7, the V gene TRBV5-1, with TRBD1 identical over 7 bases. The CDR3 is made up of 14 amino acids. V lost 2 bases and J lost 2; bases outside the gene matches: 4. Germline-derived CDR1 and CDR2 are SGHRS and YFSETQ. CDR3 protein: CASSLKGAAYEQYF. CDR3 bases: TGCGCCAGCAGCTTAAAGGGGGCGGCCTACGAGCAGTACTTC.

The rearrangement joins TRBV5-8 to TRBJ1-4, with no clear D. Germline-derived CDR1 and CDR2 are SGHTS and YDEGEE. The CDR3 has 15 residues. Trimming shortened V by 4 bases and J by 2 bases, and 12 bases separated the two germline ends. This CDR3 reads CASSREGLTNEKLFF. CDR3 nucleotides: TGTGCCAGCAGCAGGGAGGGATTGACTAATGAAAAACTGTTTTTT.

In its sample, this clone was seen once. The chain carries TRBV27 and TRBJ2-3, with TRBD2 matching over 9 bases. The germline gives CDR1 MNHEY, CDR2 SMNVEV (reference sequence). The CDR3 covers 14 residues. V trimming: 2 bases; J trimming: 6 bases; junction bases outside the gene matches: 3. The CDR3 DNA reads TGTGCCAGCAGTTTAGCGGGGGGGGGCGATACGCAGTATTTT. It encodes CASSLAGGGDTQYF.

The chain is built from TRBV4-1 and TRBJ1-1; D is unclear. Germline CDR1 is MGHRA and CDR2 is YSYEKL. Trimming stripped 0 bases from V and 8 bases from J, with 13 bases between. The CDR3 sequence is 14 residues long. As DNA, the CDR3 is TGCGCCAGCAGCCAAGATGGGAGTTTGGCAGAAGCTTTCTTT. Residues: CASSQDGSLAEAFF.

The chain has TRBV16 and TRBJ1-1; TRBD1 aligns across 7 bases. This CDR3 is 13 amino acids long. V gave up 3 bases and J gave up 5 bases; unmatched junction bases: 3. The V gene's germline CDR1 is KGHSY and CDR2 FQNENV. The CDR3 nucleotides read TGTGCCAGCAGCCAGCTGACAGGGACTGAAGCTTTCTTT. Protein sequence: CASSQLTGTEAFF.

The chain uses TRBV4-1 and TRBJ1-1, with unresolved D. With 1 base removed from V and 11 bases from J, the gap between germline ends came to 8 bases. The CDR3 extends over 11 amino acids. Germline V gives CDR1 MGHRA, CDR2 YSYEKL. CDR3 DNA sequence: TGCGCCAGCAGCCAAGGCCCTAGGGCTTTCTTT. As protein: CASSQGPRAFF.

A few counts support this clone. The chain carries TRBV5-1 and TRBJ1-1; TRBD1 matches at 9 bases. This CDR3 comprises 15 residues. Germline V gene data show CDR1 as SGHRS and CDR2 as YFSETQ. The V segment lost 3 bases and the J segment 0 bases; nucleotides outside the gene matches: 3. CDR3: CASSSGQGLNTEAFF. The CDR3 nucleotides read TGCGCCAGCAGCTCGGGACAGGGATTGAACACTGAAGCTTTCTTT.

This sequence joins TRBV4-1 and TRBJ2-3; TRBD1 agrees at 7 bases. V trimming: 4 bases; J trimming: 4 bases; junction bases outside the gene matches: 8. This CDR3 region has 15 residues. Germline V CDR1 and CDR2: MGHRA, YSYEKL. CDR3 DNA sequence: TGCGCCAGCAGCCTCCTGGACAGGCCAGCAGATACGCAGTATTTT. It yields the protein CASSLLDRPADTQYF.

The chain recombines TRBV7-8 with TRBJ2-7, with 7 bases identical to TRBD1. The V and J ends lost 1 base and 5 bases, in that order; junction bases with no gene match: 11. This CDR3 has 16 residues. The germline CDR1 and CDR2 sequences are SGHVS and FQNEAQ. CDR3 amino acids: CASSLEGAGGTHEQYF. The CDR3 DNA follows: TGTGCCAGCAGCTTAGAGGGGGCAGGGGGAACCCACGAGCAGTACTTC. Full variable domain (missing parts from reference TRBV7-8 and TRBJ2-7): GAGVSQSPRYKVAKRGQDVALRCDPISGHVSLFWYQQALGQGPEFLTYFQNEAQLDKSGLPSDRFFAERPEGSVSTLKIQRTQQEDSAVYLCASSLEGAGGTHEQYFGPGTRLTVT.

This chain connects TRBV5-6 to TRBJ2-2; 11 bases fit TRBD1. Germline CDR1 is SGHDT and CDR2 is YYEEEE. This CDR3 has 19 residues. V lost 4 bases to trimming and J lost 1 base; unmatched junction nucleotides: 12. CDR3 protein: CASSAGTGGGSGNTGELFF. Here the CDR3 DNA reads TGTGCCAGCAGCGCGGGGACAGGGGGAGGCTCAGGGAACACCGGGGAGCTGTTTTTT.

CDR3 residues: CASSIEQGTDTQYF. The CDR3 DNA reads as TGTGCCAGTAGTATAGAACAGGGGACAGATACGCAGTATTTT. The chain uses TRBV19 and TRBJ2-3; 7 nucleotides align to TRBD1. The CDR3 has 14 residues. Germline V lookup: CDR1 LNHDA, CDR2 SQIVND (reference sequence). Trimming removed 0 bases from V and 3 bases from J; junction bases left unmatched: 0.

J is TRBJ2-3 and V is TRBV27, with D unclear. The CDR3 consists of 14 residues. Trimming pared 0 bases from V and 1 base from J, leaving 5 bases between. Germline V gene sequence: CDR1 MNHEY, CDR2 SMNVEV (reference sequence). The CDR3 protein is CASSLSPGTDTQYF. CDR3 nucleotides: TGTGCCAGCAGTTTATCACCGGGCACAGATACGCAGTATTTT.

This chain links TRBV7-2 with TRBJ1-1; 8 nucleotides agree with TRBD1. The CDR3 sequence is 16 residues long. The V gene's germline CDR1 is SGHTA and CDR2 FQGNSA. V trimming: 1 base; J trimming: 0 bases; junction bases outside the gene matches: 4. CDR3: CASSLGTGPMNTEAFF. The CDR3 DNA sequence: TGTGCCAGCAGCTTAGGGACAGGGCCCATGAACACTGAAGCTTTCTTT. Filled out from reference TRBV7-2 and TRBJ1-1, the complete variable domain reads GAGVSQSPSNKVTEKGKDVELRCDPISGHTALYWYRQSLGQGLEFLIYFQGNSAPDKSGLPSDRFSAERTGGSVSTLTIQRTQQEDSAVYLCASSLGTGPMNTEAFFGQGTRLTVV.